Shown below are 2 T cell receptor beta chains from a single sample sequenced in a study of blood T cell repertoires in COVID-19. TCRdb's copy holds only in-frame clones and misses some; the assay was immunoSEQ multiplex PCR. The sample includes over 250,000 clones, about 80% of them seen just once. The specimen was peripheral blood. The receptors derive from a woman aged 45-59 years who had recovered from COVID-19.

Concerning this clone itself: Distinct nucleotide sequences in the sample also encode this CDR3. This sequence joins TRBV7-9 and TRBJ2-1; D is unclear. The CDR3 runs to 14 residues. Germline CDR1 is SEHNR and CDR2 is FQNEAQ (reference sequence). V was trimmed by 2 bases and J by 1 base, leaving 6 bases between them. The CDR3, as DNA: TGTGCCAGCAGCTTATCCAGTTCCTACAATGAGCAGTTCTTC. As protein: CASSLSSSYNEQFF.

V is TRBV11-1 and J is TRBJ1-4; D unclear. V was cut by 3 bases and J by 5 bases, with 10 bases left in between. This CDR3 comprises 14 residues. Germline assignment: CDR1 SGHAT and CDR2 FQDESV (reference sequence). The chain's CDR3 is CASSLSRVNEKLFF. The CDR3, as DNA: TGTGCCAGCAGCTTGAGTCGGGTGAATGAAAAACTGTTTTTT. The full variable domain, in which reference TRBV11-1 and TRBJ1-4 provide the parts outside the CDR3, is EAEVAQSPRYKITEKSQAVAFWCDPISGHATLYWYRQILGQGPELLVQFQDESVVDDSQLPKDRFSAERLKGVDSTLKIQPAELGDSAMYLCASSLSRVNEKLFFGSGTQLSVL.